Presented here are 12 T cell receptor beta chains from one specimen sequenced in a study of identical twins. In TCRdb, the 5' RACE reads were re-called with MiXCR into one record per CDR3 protein. The table has roughly 490,000 distinct CDR3 sequences, approximately 14% seen once; the top ten hold 0.8% to 1%. The sample also formed part of further work on yellow fever vaccine responses in identical twins.

Input material: CD4+ T cells sorted from blood. These receptors all stem from a woman younger than 30 in good health.

Only a few counts were recorded for this clonotype. The chain employs TRBV5-1 and TRBJ1-2; the match to TRBD1 covers 9 bases. The CDR3 runs to 14 residues. Germline V CDR1 and CDR2: SGHRS, YFSETQ. Trimming removed 6 bases from V and 2 bases from J; junction bases left unmatched: 5. This chain's CDR3 is CASKQGATNYGYTF. The CDR3 coding sequence is TGCGCCAGCAAACAGGGGGCTACAAACTATGGCTACACCTTC.

This clonotype was seen a handful of times. V is TRBV24-1 and J is TRBJ2-5, with 9 bases matching TRBD2. The CDR3 runs to 13 residues. CDR1 is KGHDR and CDR2 is SFDVKD in the germline V gene. Trimming at V came to 6 bases and at J to 5 bases, leaving 3 bases not matched to a gene. The CDR3 reads CATSSSGRETQYF. CDR3 in DNA: TGTGCCACCAGTTCCAGCGGGAGGGAGACCCAGTACTTC.

This clonotype has more than one count but fewer than ten. The chain is built from TRBV7-9 and TRBJ2-1; D uncertain. This CDR3 region has 15 residues. CDR1 is SEHNR, CDR2 FQNEAQ, per germline (reference sequence). The V and J ends lost 5 bases and 0 bases respectively, with 11 bases between them. The CDR3 protein is CASSDYLHSYNEQFF. The CDR3 DNA follows: TGTGCCAGCAGCGATTATTTGCACTCCTACAATGAGCAGTTCTTC.

This clonotype was observed a few times. The chain combines TRBV11-2 with TRBJ1-1, with 9 bases that match TRBD1. The J segment lost 9 bases and the V segment lost 2 bases, leaving 10 bases of the junction unmatched. Germline V lookup: CDR1 SGHAT, CDR2 FQNNGV. The CDR3 loop spans 15 amino acids. In DNA, the CDR3 is TGTGCCAGCAGCTTATGGACAGGGGCACCCATGAAAGCTTTCTTT. This sequence encodes CASSLWTGAPMKAFF.

This clonotype was observed many times. The genes are TRBV12-3 or TRBV12-4 and TRBJ2-1; no clear D. The CDR3 extends over 11 amino acids. V dropped 8 bases and J dropped 10 bases, with 12 bases sitting between them. The CDR3 region is CASLGSWEQFF. In DNA, the CDR3 is TGTGCCAGCCTCGGGTCTTGGGAGCAGTTCTTC.

This clonotype was observed a handful of times. This chain links TRBV7-8 with TRBJ2-7; 8 bases align to TRBD1. The CDR3 has 15 residues. Germline trimming cut 1 base from V and 2 bases from J; bases unmatched to any gene: 4. Germline loops: CDR1 SGHVS, CDR2 FQNEAQ. This CDR3 is CASSLGTGITYEQYF. The CDR3 DNA reads as TGTGCCAGCAGCTTAGGGACAGGGATTACCTACGAGCAGTACTTC. Full variable domain (outside the CDR3, taken from reference TRBV7-8 and TRBJ2-7): GAGVSQSPRYKVAKRGQDVALRCDPISGHVSLFWYQQALGQGPEFLTYFQNEAQLDKSGLPSDRFFAERPEGSVSTLKIQRTQQEDSAVYLCASSLGTGITYEQYFGPGTRLTVT.

This clonotype was picked up a small number of times. The V call is TRBV20-1, the J call TRBJ2-7, with 7 bases matching TRBD1. Germline values: CDR1 DFQATT, CDR2 SNEGSKA (reference sequence). The CDR3 consists of 13 residues. The trim removed 2 bases at V and 4 bases at J, leaving 5 bases unmatched. The CDR3 DNA reads as TGCAGTGCTAGACCGGGACAGAAATACGAGCAGTACTTC. Amino acid sequence: CSARPGQKYEQYF.

CDR3 DNA: TGTGCCAGCAGATACGAGGGGGCTTCGACTGAAGCTTTCTTT. As protein: CASRYEGASTEAFF. The V and J genes are TRBV12-3 or TRBV12-4 and TRBJ1-1; 7 nucleotides line up with TRBD1. This CDR3 has 14 residues. V was pared by 6 bases and J by 5 bases, with 9 bases of the junction left unmatched.

The CDR3 region is CASSYSGLLPYEQYF. CDR3 nucleotides: TGTGCCAGCAGTTATAGCGGGTTACTGCCCTACGAGCAGTACTTC. The chain links TRBV7-2 to TRBJ2-7, with 7 bases lining up with TRBD2. CDR1 and CDR2 from the germline V gene are SGHTA and FQGNSA. CDR3 size: 15 residues. Trimming took 6 bases from V and 2 from J; bases not matched to a gene: 10.

The J gene is TRBJ2-7, the V gene TRBV7-9; 7 positions agree with TRBD2. The CDR3 is 13 residues long. Trimming at V came to 9 bases and at J to 0 bases, leaving 5 bases not matched to a gene. CDR1 SEHNR and CDR2 FQNEAQ come from the germline V gene (reference sequence). The CDR3 region is CASGRGSSYEQYF. The CDR3 DNA reads as TGTGCCAGTGGGCGGGGGTCCTCCTACGAGCAGTACTTC.

This clonotype was observed a handful of times. The chain employs TRBV6-5 and TRBJ2-3; D is uncertain. With 4 bases removed from V and 4 bases from J, the gap between germline ends came to 9 bases. The length of the CDR3 is 13 residues. CDR1 is MNHEY and CDR2 is SVGAGI in the germline V gene. The CDR3 protein is CASSSTFADTQYF. The CDR3 DNA is TGTGCCAGCAGTTCCACATTCGCAGATACGCAGTATTTT.

This clonotype came up a few times. J is TRBJ2-1 and V is TRBV7-2; D tentatively fits TRBD1 or TRBD2 (5 bases each). The CDR3 runs 15 residues. With 4 bases removed from V and 8 bases from J, the gap between germline ends came to 18 bases. CDR1 is SGHTA and CDR2 is FQGNSA in the germline V gene. CDR3 DNA: TGTGCCAGCAGCTGGGGCAGGGCGGCGGACTATGAGCAGTTCTTC. Protein product: CASSWGRAADYEQFF. The variable domain in full, completed from reference TRBV7-2 and TRBJ2-1, reads GAGVSQSPSNKVTEKGKDVELRCDPISGHTALYWYRQSLGQGLEFLIYFQGNSAPDKSGLPSDRFSAERTGGSVSTLTIQRTQQEDSAVYLCASSWGRAADYEQFFGPGTRLTVL.